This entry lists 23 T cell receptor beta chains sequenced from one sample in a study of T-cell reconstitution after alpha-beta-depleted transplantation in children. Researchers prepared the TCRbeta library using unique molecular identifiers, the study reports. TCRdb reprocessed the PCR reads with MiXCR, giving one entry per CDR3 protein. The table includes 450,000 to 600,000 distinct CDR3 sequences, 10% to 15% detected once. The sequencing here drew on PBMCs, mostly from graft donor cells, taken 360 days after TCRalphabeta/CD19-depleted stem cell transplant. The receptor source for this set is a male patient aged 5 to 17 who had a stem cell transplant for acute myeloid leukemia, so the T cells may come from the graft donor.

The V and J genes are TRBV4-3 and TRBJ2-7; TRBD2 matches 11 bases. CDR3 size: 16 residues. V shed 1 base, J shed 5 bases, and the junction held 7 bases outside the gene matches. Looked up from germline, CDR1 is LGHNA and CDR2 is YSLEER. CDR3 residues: CASSQVPSGRTNEQYF. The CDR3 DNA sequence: TGCGCCAGCAGCCAAGTTCCTAGCGGGAGGACCAACGAGCAGTACTTC.

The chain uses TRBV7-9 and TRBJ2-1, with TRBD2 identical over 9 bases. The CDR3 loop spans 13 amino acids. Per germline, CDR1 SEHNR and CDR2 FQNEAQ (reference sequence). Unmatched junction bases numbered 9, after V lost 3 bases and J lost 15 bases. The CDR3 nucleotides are TGTGCCAGCAGCTTGGGACCGGGGACTAGCCGGTTCTTC. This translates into CASSLGPGTSRFF.

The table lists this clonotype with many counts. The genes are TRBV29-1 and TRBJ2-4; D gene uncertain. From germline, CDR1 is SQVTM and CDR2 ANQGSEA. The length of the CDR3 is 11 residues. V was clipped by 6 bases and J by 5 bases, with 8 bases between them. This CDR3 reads CSVCPENIQYF. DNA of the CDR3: TGCAGCGTATGCCCGGAAAACATTCAGTACTTC.

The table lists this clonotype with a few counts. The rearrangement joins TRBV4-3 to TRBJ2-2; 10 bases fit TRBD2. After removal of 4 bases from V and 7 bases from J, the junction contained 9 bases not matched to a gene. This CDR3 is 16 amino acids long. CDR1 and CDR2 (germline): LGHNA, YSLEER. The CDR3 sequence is CASSLGLARSSGELFF. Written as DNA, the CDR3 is TGCGCCAGCAGCCTGGGACTAGCGCGGTCCAGCGGGGAGCTGTTTTTT.

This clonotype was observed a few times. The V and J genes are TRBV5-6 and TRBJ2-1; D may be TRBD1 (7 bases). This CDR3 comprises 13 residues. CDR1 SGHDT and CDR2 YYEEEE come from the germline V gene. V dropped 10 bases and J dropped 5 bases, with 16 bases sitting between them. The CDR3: CAAGGLTNNEQFF. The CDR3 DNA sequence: TGTGCCGCAGGGGGACTTACAAACAATGAGCAGTTCTTC.

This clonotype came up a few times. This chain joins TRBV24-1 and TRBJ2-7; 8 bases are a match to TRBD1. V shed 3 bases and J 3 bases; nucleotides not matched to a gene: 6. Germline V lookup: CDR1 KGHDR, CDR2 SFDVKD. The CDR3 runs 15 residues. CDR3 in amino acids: CATSDGGTGNYEQYF. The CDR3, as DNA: TGTGCCACCAGTGATGGGGGGACAGGAAACTACGAGCAGTACTTC.

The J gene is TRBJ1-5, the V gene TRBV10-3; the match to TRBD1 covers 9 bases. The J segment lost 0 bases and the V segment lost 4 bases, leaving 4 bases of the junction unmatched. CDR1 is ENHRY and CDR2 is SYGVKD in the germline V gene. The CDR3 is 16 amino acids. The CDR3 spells CAISVDRGYSNQPQHF. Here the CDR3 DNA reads TGTGCCATCAGTGTGGACAGGGGCTATAGCAATCAGCCCCAGCATTTT.

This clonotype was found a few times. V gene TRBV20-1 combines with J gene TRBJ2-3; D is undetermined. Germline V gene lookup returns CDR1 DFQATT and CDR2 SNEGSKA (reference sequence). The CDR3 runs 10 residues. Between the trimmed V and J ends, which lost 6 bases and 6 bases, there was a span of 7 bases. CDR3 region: CSALWDTQYF. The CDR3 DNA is TGCAGTGCCCTCTGGGATACGCAGTATTTT.

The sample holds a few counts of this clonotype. CDR3: CASSLRVRGTDEQYF. CDR3 in DNA: TGTGCCAGCAGCTTAAGGGTAAGGGGGACAGACGAGCAGTACTTC. The V gene is TRBV7-9, the J gene TRBJ2-7, with TRBD1 matching 7 bases. This CDR3 has 15 residues. The germline gives CDR1 SEHNR, CDR2 FQNEAQ (reference sequence). The J segment lost 5 bases and the V segment lost 2 bases, leaving 9 bases of the junction unmatched. The whole variable domain, filled in from reference TRBV7-9 and TRBJ2-7, reads DTGVSQNPRHKITKRGQNVTFRCDPISEHNRLYWYRQTLGQGPEFLTYFQNEAQLEKSRLLSDRFSAERPKGSFSTLEIQRTEQGDSAMYLCASSLRVRGTDEQYFGPGTRLTVT.

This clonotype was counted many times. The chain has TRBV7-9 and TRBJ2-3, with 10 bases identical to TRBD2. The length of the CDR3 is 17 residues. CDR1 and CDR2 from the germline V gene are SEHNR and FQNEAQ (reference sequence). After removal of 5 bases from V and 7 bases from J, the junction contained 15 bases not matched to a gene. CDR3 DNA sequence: TGTGCCAGCAGCCCAAATTGGGCTAGCGGGAGTTTTAATACGCAGTATTTT. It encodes CASSPNWASGSFNTQYF.

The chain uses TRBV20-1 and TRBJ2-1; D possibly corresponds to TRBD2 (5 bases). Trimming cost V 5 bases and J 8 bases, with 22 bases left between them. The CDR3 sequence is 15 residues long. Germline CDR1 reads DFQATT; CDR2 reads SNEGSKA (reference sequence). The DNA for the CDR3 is TGCAGTGCTCCGAACCGGGATCCAAACCTCCATGAGCAGTTCTTC. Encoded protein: CSAPNRDPNLHEQFF.

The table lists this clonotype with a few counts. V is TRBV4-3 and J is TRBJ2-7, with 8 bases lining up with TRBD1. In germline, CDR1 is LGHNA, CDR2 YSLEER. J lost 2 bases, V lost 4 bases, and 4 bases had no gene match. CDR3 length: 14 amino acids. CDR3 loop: CASSPLTGAYEQYF. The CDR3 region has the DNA TGCGCCAGCAGCCCTCTGACAGGGGCCTACGAGCAGTACTTC.

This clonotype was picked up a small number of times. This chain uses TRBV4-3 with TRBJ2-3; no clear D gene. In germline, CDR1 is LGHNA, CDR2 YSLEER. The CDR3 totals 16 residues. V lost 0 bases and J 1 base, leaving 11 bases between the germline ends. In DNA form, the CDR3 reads TGCGCCAGCAGCCAAGATTTAAGGGCCGGCACAGATACGCAGTATTTT. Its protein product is CASSQDLRAGTDTQYF.

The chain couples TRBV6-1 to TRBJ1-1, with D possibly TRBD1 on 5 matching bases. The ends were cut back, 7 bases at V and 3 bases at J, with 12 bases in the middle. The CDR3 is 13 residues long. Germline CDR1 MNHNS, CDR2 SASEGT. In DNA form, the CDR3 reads TGTGCCAGCAACCGAGGGGTTGACACTGAAGCTTTCTTT. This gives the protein CASNRGVDTEAFF.

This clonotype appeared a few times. DNA for the CDR3: TGCAGTGCCCCCGTGCTAGCGGGAGGACGATCCTACGAGCAGTACTTC. This gives the protein CSAPVLAGGRSYEQYF. The rearrangement uses TRBV20-1 and TRBJ2-7; TRBD2 aligns across 11 bases. This CDR3 has 16 amino acids. Germline V gene lookup returns CDR1 DFQATT and CDR2 SNEGSKA (reference sequence). With V trimmed by 6 bases and J by 1 base, 11 bases remained unmatched.

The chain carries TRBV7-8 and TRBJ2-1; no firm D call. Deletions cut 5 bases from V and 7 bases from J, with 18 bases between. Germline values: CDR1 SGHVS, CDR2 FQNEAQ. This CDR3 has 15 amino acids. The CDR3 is CASSPTGWGGNEQFF. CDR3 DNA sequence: TGTGCCAGCAGCCCTACTGGATGGGGTGGGAATGAGCAGTTCTTC.

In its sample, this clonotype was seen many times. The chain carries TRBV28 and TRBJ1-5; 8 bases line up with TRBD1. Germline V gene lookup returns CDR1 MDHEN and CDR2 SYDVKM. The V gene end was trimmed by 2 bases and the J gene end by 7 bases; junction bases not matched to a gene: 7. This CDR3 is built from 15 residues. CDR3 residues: CASSLTQGARQPQHF. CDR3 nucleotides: TGTGCCAGCAGTTTAACTCAGGGGGCACGGCAGCCCCAGCATTTT.

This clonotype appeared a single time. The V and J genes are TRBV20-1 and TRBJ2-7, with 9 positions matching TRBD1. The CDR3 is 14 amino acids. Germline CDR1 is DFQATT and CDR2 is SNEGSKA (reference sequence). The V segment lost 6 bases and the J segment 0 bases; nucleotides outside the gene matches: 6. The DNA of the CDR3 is TGCAGTGCCAGGGGGACAGGGTTCTCCTACGAGCAGTACTTC. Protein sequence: CSARGTGFSYEQYF.

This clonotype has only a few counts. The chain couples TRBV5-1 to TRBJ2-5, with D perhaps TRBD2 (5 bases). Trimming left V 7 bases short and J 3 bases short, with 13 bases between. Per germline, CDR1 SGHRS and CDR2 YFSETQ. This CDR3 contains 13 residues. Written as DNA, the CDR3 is TGCGCCAGCTCGTCGCTAGCTGAAGAGACCCAGTACTTC. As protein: CASSSLAEETQYF.

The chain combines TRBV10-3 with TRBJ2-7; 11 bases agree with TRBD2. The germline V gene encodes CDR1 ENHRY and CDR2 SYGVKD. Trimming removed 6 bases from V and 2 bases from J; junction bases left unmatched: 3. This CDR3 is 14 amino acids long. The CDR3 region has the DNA TGTGCCATCAGACTAGCGGGAGTTCCCTACGAGCAGTACTTC. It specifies CAIRLAGVPYEQYF.

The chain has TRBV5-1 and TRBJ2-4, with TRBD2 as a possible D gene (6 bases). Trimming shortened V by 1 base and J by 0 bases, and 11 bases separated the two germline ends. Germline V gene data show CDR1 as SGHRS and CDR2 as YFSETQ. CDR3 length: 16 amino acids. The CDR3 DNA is TGCGCCAGCAGCTTGACTAGCCCAGGAGCCAAAAACATTCAGTACTTC. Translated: CASSLTSPGAKNIQYF.

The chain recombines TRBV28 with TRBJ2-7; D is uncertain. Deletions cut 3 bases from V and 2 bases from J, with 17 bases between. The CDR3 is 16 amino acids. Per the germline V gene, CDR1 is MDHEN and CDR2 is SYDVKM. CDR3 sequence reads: CASSFPTPSPTYEQYF. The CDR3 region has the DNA TGTGCCAGCAGTTTCCCGACGCCCTCCCCAACCTACGAGCAGTACTTC.

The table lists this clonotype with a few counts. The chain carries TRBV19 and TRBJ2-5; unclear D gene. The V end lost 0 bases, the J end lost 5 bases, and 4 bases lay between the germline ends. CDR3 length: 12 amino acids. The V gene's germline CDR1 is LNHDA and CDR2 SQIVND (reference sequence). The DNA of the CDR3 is TGTGCCAGTAGTATAGATTTCGAGACCCAGTACTTC. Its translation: CASSIDFETQYF.